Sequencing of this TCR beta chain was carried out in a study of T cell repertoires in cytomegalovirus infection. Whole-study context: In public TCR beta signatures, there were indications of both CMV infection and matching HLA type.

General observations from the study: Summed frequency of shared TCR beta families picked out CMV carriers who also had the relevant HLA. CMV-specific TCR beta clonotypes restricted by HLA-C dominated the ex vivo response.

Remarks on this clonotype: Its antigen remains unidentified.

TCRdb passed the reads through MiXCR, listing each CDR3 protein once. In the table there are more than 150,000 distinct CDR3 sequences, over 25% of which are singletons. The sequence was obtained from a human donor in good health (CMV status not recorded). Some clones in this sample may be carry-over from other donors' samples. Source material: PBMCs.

CDR3 sequence (DNA): TGTGCCAGCAGTTTGTCATCGGGTCTCTACGAGCAGTACTTC. Protein: CASSLSSGLYEQYF. V and J are TRBV28 and TRBJ2-7, with D hard to call. Germline V CDR1 and CDR2: MDHEN, SYDVKM. The V gene lost 3 bases and the J gene lost 3 bases, with 12 bases spanning the gap. CDR3 length: 14 amino acids.